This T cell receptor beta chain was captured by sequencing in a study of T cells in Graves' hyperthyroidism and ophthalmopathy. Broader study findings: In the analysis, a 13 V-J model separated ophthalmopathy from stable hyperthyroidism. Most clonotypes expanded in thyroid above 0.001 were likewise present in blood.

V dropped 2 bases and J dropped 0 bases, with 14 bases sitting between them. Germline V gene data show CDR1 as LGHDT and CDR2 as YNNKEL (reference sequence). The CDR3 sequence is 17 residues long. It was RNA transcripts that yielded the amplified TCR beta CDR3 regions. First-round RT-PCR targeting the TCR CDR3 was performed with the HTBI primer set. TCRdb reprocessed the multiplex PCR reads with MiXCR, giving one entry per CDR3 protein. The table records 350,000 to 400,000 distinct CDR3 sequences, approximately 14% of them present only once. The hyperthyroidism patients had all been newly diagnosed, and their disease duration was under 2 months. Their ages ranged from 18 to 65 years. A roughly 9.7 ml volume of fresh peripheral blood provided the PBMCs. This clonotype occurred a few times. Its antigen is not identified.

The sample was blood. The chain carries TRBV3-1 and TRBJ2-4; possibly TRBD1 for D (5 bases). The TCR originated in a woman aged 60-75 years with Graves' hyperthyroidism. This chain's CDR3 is CASSQNRQGKAKNIQYF. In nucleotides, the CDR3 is TGTGCCAGCAGCCAAAATCGCCAGGGCAAAGCCAAAAACATTCAGTACTTC.